This entry lists 22 T cell receptor beta chains sequenced from one sample in a study of blood T cell repertoires in COVID-19 (dated by TCRdb to about 2020). The library was produced with the immunoSEQ multiplex PCR assay. In TCRdb, the immuneACCESS table is reduced to in-frame sequences with V and J assigned. These tables do not hold every clone; where another copy was compared, an unresolved V gene accounts for under half, and the others remain unexplained. Here the sample has 70,000 or so clones; over 75% occur a single time. Clones ranked in the top ten supply over 4% of the sample. Specimen: peripheral blood. The receptors come from a woman in her late teens or twenties with acute or convalescent COVID-19.

The chain uses TRBV13 and TRBJ2-1, with D hard to call. The CDR3 length is 13 residues. The germline CDR1 and CDR2 sequences are PRHDT and FYEKMQ (reference sequence). With 0 bases removed from V and 3 bases from J, the gap between germline ends came to 3 bases. The CDR3 region is CASSLGLYNEQFF. CDR3 sequence (DNA): TGTGCCAGCAGCTTAGGCCTCTACAATGAGCAGTTCTTC.

The rearrangement uses TRBV11-2 and TRBJ1-2; the match to TRBD1 covers 10 bases. The CDR3 extends over 17 amino acids. V was pared by 3 bases and J by 4 bases, with 11 bases of the junction left unmatched. The germline gives CDR1 SGHAT, CDR2 FQNNGV. This CDR3 is CASSFAGTGASIYGYTF. The CDR3 nucleotides are TGTGCCAGCAGCTTCGCCGGGACAGGGGCCTCGATCTATGGCTACACCTTC.

The chain carries TRBV19 and TRBJ2-3; D unresolved. The V end was cut by 0 bases, the J end by 0 bases, with 10 bases between. CDR1 LNHDA and CDR2 SQIVND come from the germline V gene (reference sequence). This CDR3 is 16 amino acids long. This CDR3 is CASSIDVWRSTDTQYF. Here the CDR3 DNA reads TGTGCCAGTAGTATAGATGTCTGGCGGAGCACAGATACGCAGTATTTT.

V gene TRBV25-1 combines with J gene TRBJ1-3; unclear D gene. The CDR3 is 12 amino acids. The V end lost 5 bases, the J end lost 3 bases, and 5 bases lay between the germline ends. Germline V gene lookup returns CDR1 MGHDK and CDR2 SYGVNS. The CDR3 bases are TGTGCCAGCAGTCCCAGTGGAAACACCATATATTTT. This translates into CASSPSGNTIYF.

This clone was detected only a few times. The chain links TRBV9 to TRBJ2-5; 11 bases are a match to TRBD2. Germline V gene data show CDR1 as SGDLS and CDR2 as YYNGEE. The CDR3 has 16 amino acids. Losses at the gene ends were 2 bases for V and 1 base for J; bases not matched to a gene: 4. CDR3 amino acids: CASSVDSGGGQETQYF. CDR3 coding DNA: TGTGCCAGCAGCGTTGATAGCGGGGGGGGCCAAGAGACCCAGTACTTC.

The V gene is TRBV5-5, the J gene TRBJ2-7; perhaps TRBD2 as D (6 bases). The germline V and J ends were trimmed by 0 bases and 6 bases, with 19 bases remaining between them. Looked up from germline, CDR1 is SGHKS and CDR2 is YYEKEE (reference sequence). The CDR3 contains 16 residues. The CDR3 is CASSLGTVGSAGEQYF. The CDR3 coding sequence is TGTGCCAGCAGCTTGGGAACTGTGGGCTCAGCGGGCGAGCAGTACTTC.

This clone has a handful of counts. This sample also contains other DNA sequences that code for the same CDR3. This chain joins TRBV4-1 and TRBJ2-2; TRBD2 is a possible D gene (6 bases). There are 16 residues in the CDR3. The germline V gene encodes CDR1 MGHRA and CDR2 YSYEKL. Trimming took 1 base from V and 0 from J, leaving 9 bases between them. Here the CDR3 reads CASSQASGANTGELFF. The CDR3 DNA is TGCGCCAGCAGCCAAGCATCGGGGGCGAACACCGGGGAGCTGTTTTTT.

V usage is TRBV6-5 and J usage is TRBJ1-5; 11 positions agree with TRBD1. This CDR3 contains 16 residues. Germline V gives CDR1 MNHEY, CDR2 SVGAGI. V lost 1 base, J lost 3 bases, and 2 bases stayed unmatched. The CDR3 sequence: CASSYWTGGFNQPQHF. The CDR3 nucleotides are TGTGCCAGCAGTTACTGGACAGGGGGCTTCAATCAGCCCCAGCATTTT.

The chain recombines TRBV18 with TRBJ2-4; D is possibly TRBD1 (6 bases). V gave up 8 bases and J gave up 3 bases, with 8 bases separating them. CDR1 and CDR2 from the germline V gene are KGHSH and LQKENI. This CDR3 comprises 12 residues. The CDR3 region has the DNA TGTGCCAGCCAGGGGAGCAAAAACATTCAGTACTTC. Amino acids: CASQGSKNIQYF.

DNA for the CDR3: TGTGCCAGCAGCGTTGCGGGGACTAGCGGGAGGGGGCATGAGCAGTTCTTC. Its protein is CASSVAGTSGRGHEQFF. This chain joins TRBV9 and TRBJ2-1; 16 positions match TRBD2. Trimming cost V 2 bases and J 8 bases; bases outside gene matches: 7. Germline CDR1 is SGDLS and CDR2 is YYNGEE. The CDR3 has 17 amino acids.

The V and J genes are TRBV7-9 and TRBJ1-2; TRBD1 aligns across 7 bases. The CDR3 has 15 amino acids. V trimming: 3 bases; J trimming: 5 bases; junction bases outside the gene matches: 9. Germline CDR1 and CDR2: SEHNR and FQNEAQ (reference sequence). The CDR3 DNA sequence: TGTGCCAGCAGCTTGTACACCGGGACAGATTATGGCTACACCTTC. Encoded protein: CASSLYTGTDYGYTF.

This clone was recorded only once. The rearrangement joins TRBV19 to TRBJ1-1; D gene unclear. Per germline, CDR1 LNHDA and CDR2 SQIVND (reference sequence). The CDR3 has 14 amino acids. With 2 bases removed from V and 4 bases from J, the gap between germline ends came to 11 bases. The CDR3 sequence: CASSITSRGTEAFF. For the CDR3, the DNA is TGTGCCAGTAGTATAACCAGCCGGGGCACTGAAGCTTTCTTT.

This clone was seen a single time. CDR3 bases: TGTGCCAGCAGCCAAGATCGCGGCAGGGGGCGACAGACCCAGTACTTC. It translates to CASSQDRGRGRQTQYF. The V and J genes are TRBV3-1 (or the pseudogene TRBV3-2) and TRBJ2-5, with 8 bases that match TRBD1. V lost 0 bases and J lost 6; bases outside the gene matches: 9. Germline assignment: CDR1 LGHDT and CDR2 YNNKEL (reference sequence). The CDR3 has 16 residues.

This chain connects TRBV6-2 or TRBV6-3 to TRBJ1-1; 7 bases are a match to TRBD1. The germline V gene encodes CDR1 MNHEY and CDR2 SVGEGT. The CDR3 sequence is 13 residues long. Trimming cost V 5 bases and J 9 bases; bases outside gene matches: 9. The DNA for the CDR3 is TGTGCCAGCAGTCATACCACGGACAGGAAAGCTTTCTTT. Translated: CASSHTTDRKAFF.

The chain carries TRBV7-2 and TRBJ1-2; the match to TRBD1 covers 7 bases. The CDR3 extends over 12 amino acids. V lost 8 bases, J lost 3 bases, and 3 bases stayed unmatched. Germline V gene data show CDR1 as SGHTA and CDR2 as FQGNSA. For the CDR3, the DNA is TGTGCCAGCGGCAGGGGGGACTATGGCTACACCTTC. Encoded protein: CASGRGDYGYTF.

The CDR3 sequence: CASSFGAPNEQFF. DNA for the CDR3: TGTGCCAGCAGCTTCGGAGCACCCAATGAGCAGTTCTTC. V and J are TRBV5-4 and TRBJ2-1, with D hard to call. Germline V CDR1 and CDR2: SGHNT, YYREEE (reference sequence). V lost 2 bases to trimming and J lost 6 bases, with 9 bases between them. The CDR3 is 13 amino acids.

The CDR3 nucleotides are TGCAGTGCTAGTTCGGAAGCAGGGAACGAGCAGTACTTC. It is translated as CSASSEAGNEQYF. The rearrangement joins TRBV20-1 to TRBJ2-7, with D possibly matching TRBD1 (5 bases). The CDR3 contains 13 residues. Per germline, CDR1 DFQATT and CDR2 SNEGSKA (reference sequence). V lost 3 bases, J lost 5 bases, and 14 bases lay in between.

The chain carries TRBV18 and TRBJ1-2, with 7 nucleotides matching TRBD1. Germline lookup yields CDR1 KGHSH and CDR2 LQKENI. Trimming took 5 bases from V and 2 from J; bases not matched to a gene: 2. The CDR3 runs 13 residues. The CDR3 spells CASSLDRNYGYTF. CDR3 sequence (DNA): TGTGCCAGCTCATTGGACAGGAACTATGGCTACACCTTC.

The chain has TRBV9 and TRBJ1-6; possible D gene TRBD1, 5 bases. This CDR3 spans 14 amino acids. Trimming left V 1 base short and J 6 bases short, with 8 bases between. Germline lookup yields CDR1 SGDLS and CDR2 YYNGEE. As DNA, the CDR3 is TGTGCCAGCAGCGTACGACAGTCTAATTCACCCCTCCACTTT. Protein: CASSVRQSNSPLHF.

This chain uses TRBV9 with TRBJ1-1; D not resolved. This CDR3 has 17 residues. With 3 bases removed from V and 4 bases from J, the gap between germline ends came to 22 bases. Germline assignment: CDR1 SGDLS and CDR2 YYNGEE. CDR3 residues: CASSAEPDSAEITEAFF. CDR3 sequence (DNA): TGTGCCAGCAGCGCGGAGCCAGATTCAGCCGAGATCACTGAAGCTTTCTTT.

Worth noting for this clone: This same CDR3 is encoded by further DNA sequences in the sample. The rearrangement uses TRBV11-2 and TRBJ2-1; 8 bases map to TRBD2. V was pared by 4 bases and J by 3 bases, with 2 bases of the junction left unmatched. The CDR3 consists of 14 residues. CDR1 and CDR2 (germline): SGHAT, FQNNGV. DNA for the CDR3: TGTGCCAGCAGCTCGCGGGGGGTCTACAATGAGCAGTTCTTC. It specifies CASSSRGVYNEQFF.

This chain connects TRBV6-5 to TRBJ1-1; D remains ambiguous. The CDR3 covers 14 residues. With 6 bases removed from V and 1 base from J, the gap between germline ends came to 12 bases. From germline, CDR1 is MNHEY and CDR2 SVGAGI. The CDR3, as DNA: TGTGCCAGCAGACTACGGGAAGCGAACACTGAAGCTTTCTTT. It specifies CASRLREANTEAFF.